This TCR beta chain was recovered during a study of graft-versus-host responses after intestinal transplantation. The length of the CDR3 is 17 residues. Per germline, CDR1 SQVTM and CDR2 ANQGSEA. J lost 2 bases, V lost 6 bases, and 13 bases had no gene match. Of note for this clone: Its antigen is not identified.

Assay used: immunoSEQ multiplex PCR; TCRdb lists only in-frame clones, some missing. The data contain 20,000 to 25,000 clones, almost 85% of them seen just once; the ten biggest clones take up more than 0.8%. The V call is TRBV29-1, the J call TRBJ2-3, with 11 nucleotides matching TRBD2. The source was unstimulated CD8+ T cells sorted from spleen or lymph node cells, collected before transplant. The sequence derives from a human donor who was the organ donor for an intestinal transplant. The CDR3 coding sequence is TGCAGCGTCTTGGGGGGGACTAGCGGCATATTCACAGATACGCAGTATTTT. Translated: CSVLGGTSGIFTDTQYF.